The T cell receptor beta chain described here comes from a study of cytomegalovirus exposure and HLA in healthy donors. V was cut by 4 bases and J by 2 bases, with 9 bases left in between. Per germline, CDR1 SGHVS and CDR2 FQNEAQ. The CDR3 totals 14 residues. PCR employed 60 Vbeta and 13 Jbeta primers. Only in-frame clones appear in the TCRdb table, and some are missing; sequencing was by immunoSEQ multiplex PCR. The sample has about 160,000 clones, 78% seen once. In regard to this clone: The antigen remains unidentified.

Study outcomes and limitations: Solely CMV serostatus was available to characterize immune exposure.

The sequenced material came from PBMCs. The sequence was obtained from a woman aged 40-49 years in good health and CMV-seronegative. The genes are TRBV7-8 and TRBJ1-5; no clear D gene. The CDR3 DNA reads as TGTGCCAGCAGCTGGCGAGGAGGCAATCAGCCCCAGCATTTT. Amino acids: CASSWRGGNQPQHF.